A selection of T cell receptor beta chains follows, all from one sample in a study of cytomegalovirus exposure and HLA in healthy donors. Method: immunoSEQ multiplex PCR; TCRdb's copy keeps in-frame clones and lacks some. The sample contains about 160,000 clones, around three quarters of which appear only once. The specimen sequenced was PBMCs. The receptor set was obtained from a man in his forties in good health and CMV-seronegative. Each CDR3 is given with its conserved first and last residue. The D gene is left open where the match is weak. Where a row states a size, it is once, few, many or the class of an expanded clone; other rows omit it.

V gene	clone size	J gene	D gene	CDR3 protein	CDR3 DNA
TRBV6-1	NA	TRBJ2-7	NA	CAVDRQIYEQYF	TGTGCCGTCGACAGGCAGATCTACGAGCAGTACTTC
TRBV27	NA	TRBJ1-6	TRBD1	CASRTGNNSPLHF	TGTGCCAGCCGGACAGGGAATAATTCACCCCTCCACTTT
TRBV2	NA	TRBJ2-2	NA	CASTQGVITTGELFF	TGTGCCAGCACCCAGGGTGTGATAACTACCGGGGAGCTGTTTTTT
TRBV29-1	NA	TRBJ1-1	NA	CSVVPRGSNTEAFF	TGCAGCGTTGTCCCCAGGGGATCGAACACTGAAGCTTTCTTT
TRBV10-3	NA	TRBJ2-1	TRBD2	CAISDQGLAGGYEQFF	TGTGCCATCAGCGATCAGGGACTAGCGGGAGGTTATGAGCAGTTCTTC
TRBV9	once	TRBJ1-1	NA	CASSVRGATEAFF	TGTGCCAGCAGCGTAAGGGGTGCCACTGAAGCTTTCTTT
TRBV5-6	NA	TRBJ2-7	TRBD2	CASSHPGGSRQYF	TGTGCCAGCAGCCATCCGGGGGGGAGTAGGCAGTACTTC
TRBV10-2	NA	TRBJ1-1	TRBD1	CASGVSGGYTEAFF	TGCGCCAGCGGAGTGTCAGGGGGCTACACTGAAGCTTTCTTT
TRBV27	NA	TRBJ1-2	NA	CASSFRGNYGYTF	TGTGCCAGCAGTTTCAGGGGCAACTATGGCTACACCTTC
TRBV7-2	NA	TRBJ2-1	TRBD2	CASSLKVGGSGSNEQFF	TGTGCCAGCAGCTTAAAAGTGGGGGGTAGCGGGAGTAATGAGCAGTTCTTC
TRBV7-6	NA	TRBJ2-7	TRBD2	CASSAGVAGVDEQYF	TGTGCCAGCAGCGCCGGCGTTGCGGGAGTCGACGAGCAGTACTTC
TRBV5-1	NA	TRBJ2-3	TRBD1	CASSQGDPRTDTQYF	TGCGCCAGCAGCCAGGGGGACCCACGCACAGATACGCAGTATTTT
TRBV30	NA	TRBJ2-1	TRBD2	CAWSGSGTSGSNEQFF	TGTGCCTGGAGTGGGTCTGGGACTAGCGGGAGTAATGAGCAGTTCTTC
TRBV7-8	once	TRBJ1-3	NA	CASSLFFGTGNTIYF	TGTGCCAGCAGCCTTTTCTTCGGGACTGGAAACACCATATATTTT
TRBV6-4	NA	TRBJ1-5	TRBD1	CASTQDRARNQPQHF	TGTGCCAGCACCCAGGACAGGGCACGAAATCAGCCCCAGCATTTT
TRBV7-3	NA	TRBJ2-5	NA	CASSLNTGASETQYF	TGTGCCAGCAGCTTAAATACGGGAGCGAGTGAGACCCAGTACTTC
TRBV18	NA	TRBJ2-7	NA	CASSPRGGEQYF	TGTGCCAGCTCACCACGAGGCGGTGAGCAGTACTTC
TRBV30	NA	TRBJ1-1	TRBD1	CAWRTRTGANTEAFF	TGTGCCTGGAGGACCAGGACAGGGGCTAACACTGAAGCTTTCTTT
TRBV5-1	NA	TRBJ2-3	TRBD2	CASSPGGQRERADTQYF	TGCGCCAGCAGCCCCGGAGGGCAGCGGGAAAGGGCAGATACGCAGTATTTT
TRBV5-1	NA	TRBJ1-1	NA	CASSLAIQGEAFF	TGCGCCAGCAGCTTGGCTATCCAGGGTGAAGCTTTCTTT
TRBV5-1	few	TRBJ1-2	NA	CASSSNYGYTF	TGCGCCAGCAGCAGCAACTATGGCTACACCTTC
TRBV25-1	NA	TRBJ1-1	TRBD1	CATKQGAHNEAFF	TGTGCCACTAAACAGGGGGCGCATAATGAAGCTTTCTTT
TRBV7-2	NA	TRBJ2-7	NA	CASSLDLTYEQYF	TGTGCCAGCAGCTTAGACCTAACCTACGAGCAGTACTTC
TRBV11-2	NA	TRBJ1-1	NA	CASSGVTEAFF	TGTGCCAGCAGCGGAGTCACTGAAGCTTTCTTT
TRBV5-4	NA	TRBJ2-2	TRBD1	CASSSSGIRGLLGELFF	TGTGCCAGCAGCTCCTCCGGAATTAGGGGGCTTCTCGGGGAGCTGTTTTTT
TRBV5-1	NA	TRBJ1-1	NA	CASSPHGGGGGMNTEAFF	TGCGCCAGCAGCCCCCATGGGGGGGGCGGTGGGATGAACACTGAAGCTTTCTTT
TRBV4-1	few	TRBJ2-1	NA	CASSQAPSRGNEQFF	TGCGCCAGCAGCCAAGCCCCAAGTAGGGGCAATGAGCAGTTCTTC
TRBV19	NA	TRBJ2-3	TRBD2	CASSQIAGATDTQYF	TGTGCCAGTAGTCAGATAGCGGGAGCCACAGATACGCAGTATTTT
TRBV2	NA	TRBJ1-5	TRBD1	CASSDGGQGSQPQHF	TGTGCCAGCAGTGATGGTGGACAGGGCAGTCAGCCCCAGCATTTT
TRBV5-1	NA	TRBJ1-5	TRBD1	CASSLEGASPTQPQHF	TGCGCCAGCAGCTTGGAGGGGGCGTCCCCCACGCAGCCCCAGCATTTT
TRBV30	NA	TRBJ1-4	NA	CAWSDREPGTGEKLFF	TGTGCCTGGAGTGACCGGGAGCCCGGGACGGGAGAAAAACTGTTTTTT
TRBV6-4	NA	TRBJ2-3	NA	CASSQRPGDIDTQYF	TGTGCCAGCTCCCAGCGACCCGGAGATATAGATACGCAGTATTTT
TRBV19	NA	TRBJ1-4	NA	CASSPVVGRTVTNEKLFF	TGTGCCAGTAGCCCAGTCGTAGGACGGACTGTGACTAATGAAAAACTGTTTTTT
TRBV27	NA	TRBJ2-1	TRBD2	CASSYLGLVGFNEQFF	TGTGCCAGCAGTTATTTAGGACTAGTCGGGTTCAATGAGCAGTTCTTC
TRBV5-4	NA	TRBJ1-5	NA	CASSHNSNQPQHF	TGTGCCAGCAGCCACAATAGCAATCAGCCCCAGCATTTT
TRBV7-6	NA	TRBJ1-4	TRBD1	CASSLAGRTGGEKLFF	TGTGCCAGCAGCTTAGCGGGGAGGACAGGGGGCGAAAAACTGTTTTTT
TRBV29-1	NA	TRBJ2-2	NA	CSVGHTNTGELFF	TGCAGCGTTGGTCACACGAACACCGGGGAGCTGTTTTTT
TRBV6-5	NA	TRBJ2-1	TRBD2	CASKGAREGTNEQFF	TGTGCCAGCAAGGGGGCGCGGGAGGGTACCAATGAGCAGTTCTTC
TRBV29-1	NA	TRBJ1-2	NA	CSVAGTPSNYGYTF	TGCAGCGTTGCGGGGACACCGTCTAACTATGGCTACACCTTC
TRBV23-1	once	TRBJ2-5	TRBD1	CAQHTHERQGKETQYF	TGCGCGCAGCACACCCACGAGCGACAGGGAAAAGAGACCCAGTACTTC
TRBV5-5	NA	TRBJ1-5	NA	CASSLTDQPQHF	TGTGCCAGCAGCTTGACAGATCAGCCCCAGCATTTT
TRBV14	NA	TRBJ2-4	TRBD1	CASSQAGTGARSIQYF	TGTGCCAGCAGCCAAGCGGGGACAGGGGCCCGGAGCATTCAGTACTTC
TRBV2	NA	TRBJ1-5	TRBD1	CASSLGQGASQPQHF	TGTGCCAGCAGCCTCGGACAGGGGGCCTCTCAGCCCCAGCATTTT
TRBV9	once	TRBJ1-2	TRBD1	CASSVATTGDFYGYTF	TGTGCCAGCAGCGTAGCTACGACAGGGGACTTCTATGGCTACACCTTC
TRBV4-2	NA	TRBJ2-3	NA	CASSQQIGNTDTQYF	TGTGCCAGCAGCCAACAGATCGGGAACACAGATACGCAGTATTTT
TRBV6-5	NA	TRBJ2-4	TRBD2	CASSGLAGNSQYF	TGTGCCAGCAGCGGACTAGCAGGAAACAGTCAGTACTTC